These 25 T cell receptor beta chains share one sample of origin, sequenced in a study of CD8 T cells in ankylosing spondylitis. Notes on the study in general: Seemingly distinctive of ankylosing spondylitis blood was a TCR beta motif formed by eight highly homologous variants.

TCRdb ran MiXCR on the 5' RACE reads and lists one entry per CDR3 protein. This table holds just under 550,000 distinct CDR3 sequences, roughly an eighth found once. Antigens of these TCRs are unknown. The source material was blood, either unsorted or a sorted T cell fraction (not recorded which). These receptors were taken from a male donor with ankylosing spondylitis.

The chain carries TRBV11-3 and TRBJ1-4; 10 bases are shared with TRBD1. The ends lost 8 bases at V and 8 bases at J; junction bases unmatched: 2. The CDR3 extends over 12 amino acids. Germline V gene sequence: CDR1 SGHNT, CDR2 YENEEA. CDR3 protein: CASGTGEEKLFF. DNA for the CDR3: TGTGCCAGCGGGACAGGGGAAGAAAAACTGTTTTTT.

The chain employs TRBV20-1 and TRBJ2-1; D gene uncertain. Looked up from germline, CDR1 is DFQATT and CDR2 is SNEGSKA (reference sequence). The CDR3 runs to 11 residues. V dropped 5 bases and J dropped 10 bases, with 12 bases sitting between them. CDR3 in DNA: TGCAGTGCTCTCTCCGGACCCGAGCAGTTCTTC. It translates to CSALSGPEQFF.

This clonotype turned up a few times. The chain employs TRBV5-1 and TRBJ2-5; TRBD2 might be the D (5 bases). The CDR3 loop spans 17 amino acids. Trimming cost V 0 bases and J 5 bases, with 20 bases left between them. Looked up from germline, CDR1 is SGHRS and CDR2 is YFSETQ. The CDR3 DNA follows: TGCGCCAGCAGCTTGGACCCCCAGGCGGGTGGCGTGGAGACCCAGTACTTC. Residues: CASSLDPQAGGVETQYF.

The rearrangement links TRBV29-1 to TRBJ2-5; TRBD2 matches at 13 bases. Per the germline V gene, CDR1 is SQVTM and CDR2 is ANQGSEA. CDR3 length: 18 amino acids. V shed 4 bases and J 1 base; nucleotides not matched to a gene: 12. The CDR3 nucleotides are TGCAGCGTTGGCTTTCGGGGGACTAGCGGGACACCCCAAGAGACCCAGTACTTC. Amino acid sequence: CSVGFRGTSGTPQETQYF.

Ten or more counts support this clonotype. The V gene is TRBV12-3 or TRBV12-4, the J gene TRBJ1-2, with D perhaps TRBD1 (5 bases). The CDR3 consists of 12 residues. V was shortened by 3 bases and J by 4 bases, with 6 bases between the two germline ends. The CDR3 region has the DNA TGTGCCAGCAGTTTGGGACTCTATGGCTACACCTTC. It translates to CASSLGLYGYTF.

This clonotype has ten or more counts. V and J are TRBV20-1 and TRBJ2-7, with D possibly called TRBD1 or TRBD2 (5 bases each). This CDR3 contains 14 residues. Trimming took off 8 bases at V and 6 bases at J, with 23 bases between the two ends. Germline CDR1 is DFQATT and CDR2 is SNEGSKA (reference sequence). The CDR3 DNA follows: TGCAGTTCAAGAGGGGCGACTACGACGGGCGAGCAGTACTTC. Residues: CSSRGATTTGEQYF.

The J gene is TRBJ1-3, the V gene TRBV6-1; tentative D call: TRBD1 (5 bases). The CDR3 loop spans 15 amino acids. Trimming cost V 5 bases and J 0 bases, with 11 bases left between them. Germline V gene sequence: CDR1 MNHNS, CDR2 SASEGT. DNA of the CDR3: TGTGCCAGCAGTCGACAGAGATCCTCTGGAAACACCATATATTTT. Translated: CASSRQRSSGNTIYF.

CDR3: CASSLAGLGGELFF. The CDR3 nucleotides are TGTGCCAGCAGTTTGGCGGGACTTGGCGGGGAGCTGTTTTTT. V and J are TRBV12-3 or TRBV12-4 and TRBJ2-2; D perhaps matches TRBD2 (6 bases). CDR3 length: 14 amino acids. Trimming stripped 3 bases from V and 7 bases from J, with 12 bases between.

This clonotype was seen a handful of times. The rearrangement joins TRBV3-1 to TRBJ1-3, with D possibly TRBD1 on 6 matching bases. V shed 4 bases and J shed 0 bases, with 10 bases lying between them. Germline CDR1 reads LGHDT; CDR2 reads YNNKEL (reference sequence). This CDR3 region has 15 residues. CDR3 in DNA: TGTGCCAGCAGCCCTAACAGGGACTCTGGAAACACCATATATTTT. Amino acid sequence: CASSPNRDSGNTIYF.

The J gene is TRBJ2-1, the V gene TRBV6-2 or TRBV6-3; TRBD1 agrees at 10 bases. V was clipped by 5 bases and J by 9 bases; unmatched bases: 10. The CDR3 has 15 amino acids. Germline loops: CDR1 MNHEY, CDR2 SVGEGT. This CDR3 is CASSHRDRGRSEQFF. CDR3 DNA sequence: TGTGCCAGCAGTCACCGGGACAGGGGTCGCAGTGAGCAGTTCTTC.

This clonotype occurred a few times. The chain's CDR3 is CSVGRLPWGSNTEAFF. The CDR3 DNA is TGCAGCGTTGGGAGGCTACCTTGGGGGTCCAACACTGAAGCTTTCTTT. This chain links TRBV29-1 with TRBJ1-1, with TRBD1 as a possible D gene (5 bases). This CDR3 spans 16 amino acids. With 4 bases removed from V and 2 bases from J, the gap between germline ends came to 20 bases. Germline V gives CDR1 SQVTM, CDR2 ANQGSEA.

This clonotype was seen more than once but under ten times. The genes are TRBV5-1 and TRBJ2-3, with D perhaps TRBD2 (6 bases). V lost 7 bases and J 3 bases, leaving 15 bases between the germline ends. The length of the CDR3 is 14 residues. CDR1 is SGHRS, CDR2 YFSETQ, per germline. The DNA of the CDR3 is TGCGCCAGCGGGGCAGGGAGGACGACAGATACGCAGTATTTT. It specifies CASGAGRTTDTQYF.

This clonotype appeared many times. This CDR3 is CASSFAGPPSDEQFF. For the CDR3, the DNA is TGTGCCAGCAGCTTCGCCGGGCCACCGAGTGATGAGCAGTTCTTC. The V call is TRBV7-2, the J call TRBJ2-1; D call uncertain. The V end lost 3 bases, the J end lost 8 bases, and 17 bases lay between the germline ends. CDR1 is SGHTA and CDR2 is FQGNSA in the germline V gene. The CDR3 totals 15 residues.

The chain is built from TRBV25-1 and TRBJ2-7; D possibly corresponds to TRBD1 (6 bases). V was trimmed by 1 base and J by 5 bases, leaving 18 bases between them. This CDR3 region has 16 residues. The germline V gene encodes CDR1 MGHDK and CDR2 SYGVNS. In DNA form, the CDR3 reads TGTGCCAGCAGTGAATTCGAAGGTACAGGGTTCAACGAGCAGTACTTC. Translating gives CASSEFEGTGFNEQYF.

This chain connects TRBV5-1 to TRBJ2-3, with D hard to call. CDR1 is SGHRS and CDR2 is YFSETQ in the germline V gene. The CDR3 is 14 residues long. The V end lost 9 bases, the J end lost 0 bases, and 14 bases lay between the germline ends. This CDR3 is CATAVETSTDTQYF. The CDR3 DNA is TGCGCCACCGCAGTGGAAACTAGCACAGATACGCAGTATTTT.

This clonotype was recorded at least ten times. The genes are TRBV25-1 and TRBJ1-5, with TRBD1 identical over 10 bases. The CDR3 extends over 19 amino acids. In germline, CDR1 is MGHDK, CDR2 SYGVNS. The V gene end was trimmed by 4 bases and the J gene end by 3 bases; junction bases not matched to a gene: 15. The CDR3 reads CASSAAGTGAPLDNQPQHF. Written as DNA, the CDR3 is TGTGCCAGCAGTGCAGCCGGGACAGGGGCACCTCTAGACAATCAGCCCCAGCATTTT.

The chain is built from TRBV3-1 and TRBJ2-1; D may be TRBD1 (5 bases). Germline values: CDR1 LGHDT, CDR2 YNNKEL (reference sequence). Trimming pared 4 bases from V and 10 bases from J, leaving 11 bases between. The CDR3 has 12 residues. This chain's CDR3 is CASSPRDGEQFF. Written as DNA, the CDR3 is TGTGCCAGCAGCCCCAGGGATGGAGAGCAGTTCTTC.

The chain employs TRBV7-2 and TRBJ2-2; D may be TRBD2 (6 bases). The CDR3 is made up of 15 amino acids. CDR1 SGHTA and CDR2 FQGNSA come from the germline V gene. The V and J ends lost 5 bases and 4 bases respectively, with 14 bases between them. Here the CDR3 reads CASSPAGLLTGELFF. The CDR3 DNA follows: TGTGCCAGCAGCCCGGCGGGACTCCTCACCGGGGAGCTGTTTTTT.

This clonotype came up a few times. As DNA, the CDR3 is TGTGCCAGCGGGGGGACTAGTTCGTTCTCTGAGCAGTTCTTC. Its translation: CASGGTSSFSEQFF. The V gene is TRBV27, the J gene TRBJ2-1; 8 nucleotides align to TRBD2. Unmatched junction bases numbered 12, after V lost 8 bases and J lost 9 bases. In germline, CDR1 is MNHEY, CDR2 SMNVEV (reference sequence). CDR3 length: 14 amino acids.

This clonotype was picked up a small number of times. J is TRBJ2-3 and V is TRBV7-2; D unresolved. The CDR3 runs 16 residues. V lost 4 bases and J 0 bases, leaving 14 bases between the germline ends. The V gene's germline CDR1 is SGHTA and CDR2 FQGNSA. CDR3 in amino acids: CASSSSLSSSTDTQYF. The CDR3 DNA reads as TGTGCCAGCAGCTCCTCCCTAAGCTCTAGCACAGATACGCAGTATTTT.

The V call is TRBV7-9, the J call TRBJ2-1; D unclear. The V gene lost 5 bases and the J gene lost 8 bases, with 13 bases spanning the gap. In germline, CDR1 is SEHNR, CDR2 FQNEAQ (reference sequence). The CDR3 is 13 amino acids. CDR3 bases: TGTGCCAGCAGCCGTACCGCCCCCCATGAGCAGTTCTTC. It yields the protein CASSRTAPHEQFF.

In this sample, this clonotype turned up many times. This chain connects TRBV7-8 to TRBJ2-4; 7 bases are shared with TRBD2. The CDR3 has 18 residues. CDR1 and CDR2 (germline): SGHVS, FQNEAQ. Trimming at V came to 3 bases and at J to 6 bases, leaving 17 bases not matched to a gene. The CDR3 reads CASSFETGAGLLRNIQYF. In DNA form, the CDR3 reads TGTGCCAGCAGCTTTGAGACTGGAGCGGGACTATTGCGAAACATTCAGTACTTC.

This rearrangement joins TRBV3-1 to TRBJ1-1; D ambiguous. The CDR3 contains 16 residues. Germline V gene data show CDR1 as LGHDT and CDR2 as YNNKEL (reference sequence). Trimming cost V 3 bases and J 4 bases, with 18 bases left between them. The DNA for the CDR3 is TGTGCCAGCAGCCAGCGGGCACACCCCGGGCGCACTGAAGCTTTCTTT. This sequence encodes CASSQRAHPGRTEAFF.

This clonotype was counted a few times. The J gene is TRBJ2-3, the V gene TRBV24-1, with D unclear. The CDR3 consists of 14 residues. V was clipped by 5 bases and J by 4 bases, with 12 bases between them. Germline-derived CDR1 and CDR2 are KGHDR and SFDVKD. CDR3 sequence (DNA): TGTGCCACCAGTGTGGCCAGTCCGGCAGATACGCAGTATTTT. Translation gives CATSVASPADTQYF.

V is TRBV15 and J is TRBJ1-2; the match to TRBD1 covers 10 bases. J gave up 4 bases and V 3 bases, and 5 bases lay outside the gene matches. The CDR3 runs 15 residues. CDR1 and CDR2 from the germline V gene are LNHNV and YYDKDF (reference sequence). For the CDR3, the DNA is TGTGCCACCAGCAGCGGGCGGGACAGGGGCTATGGCTACACCTTC. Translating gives CATSSGRDRGYGYTF. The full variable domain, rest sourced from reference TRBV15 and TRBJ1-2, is DAMVIQNPRYQVTQFGKPVTLSCSQTLNHNVMYWYQQKSSQAPKLLFHYYDKDFNNEADTPDNFQSRRPNTSFCFLDIRSPGLGDTAMYLCATSSGRDRGYGYTFGSGTRLTVV.